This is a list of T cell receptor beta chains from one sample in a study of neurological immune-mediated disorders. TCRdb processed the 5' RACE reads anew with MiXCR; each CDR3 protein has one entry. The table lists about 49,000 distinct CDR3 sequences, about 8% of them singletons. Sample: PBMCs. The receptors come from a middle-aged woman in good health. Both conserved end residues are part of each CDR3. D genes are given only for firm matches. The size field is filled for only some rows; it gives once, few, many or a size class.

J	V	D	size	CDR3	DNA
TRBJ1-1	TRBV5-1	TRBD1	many	CASSLARQGHTEAFF	TGCGCCAGCAGCCTGGCCAGACAGGGCCACACTGAAGCTTTCTTT
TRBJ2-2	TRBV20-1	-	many	CSARRRSRGRYTGELFF	TGCAGTGCCAGGAGAAGGTCCAGGGGAAGGTACACCGGGGAGCTGTTTTTT
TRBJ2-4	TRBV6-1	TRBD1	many	CASRDRGVKNIQYF	TGTGCCAGCAGAGACAGGGGAGTCAAAAACATTCAGTACTTC
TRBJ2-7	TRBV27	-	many	CASSLTGPSSRYF	TGTGCCAGCAGTTTAACTGGGCCTAGCTCACGGTACTTC
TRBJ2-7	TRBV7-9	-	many	CASSFGHEQYF	TGTGCCAGCAGCTTCGGACACGAGCAGTACTTC
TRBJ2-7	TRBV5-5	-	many	CASSLEAGSTYEQYF	TGTGCCAGCAGCTTGGAGGCAGGATCAACCTACGAGCAGTACTTC
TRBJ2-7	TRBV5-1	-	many	CASSLGQQIYEQYF	TGCGCCAGCAGCTTGGGACAGCAAATCTACGAGCAGTACTTC
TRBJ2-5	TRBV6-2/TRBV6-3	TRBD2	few	CASSYSGNRLAGLQETQYF	TGTGCCAGCAGTTACTCGGGTAACCGACTAGCGGGCTTACAAGAGACCCAGTACTTC
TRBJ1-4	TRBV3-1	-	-	CTSMGHWNNNEKLFF	TGTACCAGCATGGGACACTGGAATAATAATGAAAAACTGTTTTTT
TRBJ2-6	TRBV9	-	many	CASSPGGFSGANVLTF	TGTGCCAGCAGCCCTGGTGGGTTCTCTGGGGCCAACGTCCTGACTTTC
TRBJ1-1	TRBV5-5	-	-	CASSSSGNSGSRTVACF	TGTGCCAGCAGCTCCTCGGGGAATAGTGGGTCCCGCACTGTAGCTTGCTTT
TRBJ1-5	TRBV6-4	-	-	CASSDPKYDHRFTENDSNQPQHF	TGTGCCAGCAGTGACCCGAAATATGATCACCGATTTACCGAAAATGATAGCAATCAGCCCCAGCATTTT
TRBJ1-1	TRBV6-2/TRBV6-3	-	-	CASSVGSVNTEAFF	TGTGCCAGCAGTGTGGGCAGTGTGAACACTGAAGCTTTCTTT
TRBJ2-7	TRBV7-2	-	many	CASSLDRGSYYEQYF	TGTGCCAGCAGCTTGGATAGGGGCTCCTACTACGAGCAGTACTTC
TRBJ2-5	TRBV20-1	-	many	CSAEGIPETQYF	TGCAGTGCTGAGGGAATCCCAGAGACCCAGTACTTC
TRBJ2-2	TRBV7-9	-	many	CASSLGRRNTGELFF	TGTGCCAGCAGCCTGGGGCGGAGGAACACCGGGGAGCTGTTTTTT
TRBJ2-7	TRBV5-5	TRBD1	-	CASKRDREGEQYF	TGTGCCAGCAAAAGGGACAGGGAAGGCGAGCAGTACTTC
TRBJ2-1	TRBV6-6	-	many	CASSPWVGPGDEQFF	TGTGCCAGCAGCCCCTGGGTGGGTCCAGGGGATGAGCAGTTCTTC
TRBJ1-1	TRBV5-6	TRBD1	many	CASSLQGVTEAFF	TGTGCCAGCAGCTTACAGGGGGTTACTGAAGCTTTCTTT
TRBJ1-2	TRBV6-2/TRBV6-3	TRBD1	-	CASRTGTGDYTYGYTF	TGTGCCAGCAGGACCGGGACAGGGGACTATACCTATGGCTACACCTTC
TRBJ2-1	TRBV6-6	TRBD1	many	CASRPQGAVEEEQFF	TGTGCCAGTAGACCTCAGGGGGCGGTGGAGGAGGAGCAGTTCTTC
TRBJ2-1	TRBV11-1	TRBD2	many	CASSLEGTTFYNEQFF	TGTGCCAGCAGCTTAGAGGGGACTACGTTCTACAATGAGCAGTTCTTC
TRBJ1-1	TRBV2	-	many	CASSKVGQGTEAFF	TGTGCCAGCAGCAAGGTAGGGCAGGGCACTGAAGCTTTCTTT
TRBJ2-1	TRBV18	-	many	CASSFDRSSYNEQFF	TGTGCCAGCTCCTTCGACAGGAGCTCCTACAATGAGCAGTTCTTC
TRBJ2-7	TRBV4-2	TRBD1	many	CASSTDREVHEQYF	TGTGCCAGCAGCACGGACAGGGAGGTCCACGAGCAGTACTTC
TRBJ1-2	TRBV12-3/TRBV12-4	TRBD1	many	CASRMGQNLKGYTF	TGTGCCAGCAGAATGGGACAGAACCTTAAGGGCTACACCTTC
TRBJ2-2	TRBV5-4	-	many	CASSHLQGTGELFF	TGTGCCAGCAGCCATTTACAGGGAACCGGGGAGCTGTTTTTT
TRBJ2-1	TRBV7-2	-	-	CAGSLVGGNEKFF	TGTGCCGGCAGCTTAGTTGGGGGGAATGAGAAGTTCTTC
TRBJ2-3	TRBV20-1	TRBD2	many	CSALLAGADTDTQYF	TGCAGTGCTTTACTAGCGGGGGCCGACACAGATACGCAGTATTTT
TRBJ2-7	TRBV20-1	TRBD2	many	CSASALLAGGRSGYEQYF	TGCAGTGCTTCAGCCCTTCTAGCGGGAGGCCGGTCGGGGTACGAGCAGTACTTC
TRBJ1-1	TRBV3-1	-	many	CASSSQGGEAAFF	TGTGCCAGCAGCTCTCAGGGAGGAGAGGCGGCTTTCTTT
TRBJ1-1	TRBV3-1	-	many	CASSQDPGGVGAFF	TGTGCCAGCAGCCAAGATCCTGGGGGCGTGGGGGCTTTCTTT
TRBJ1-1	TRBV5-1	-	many	CASSNGLRNTEAFF	TGCGCCAGCAGCAACGGACTTCGGAACACTGAAGCTTTCTTT
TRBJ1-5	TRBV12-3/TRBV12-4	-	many	CASSLKGERQPQHF	TGTGCCAGCAGTTTAAAGGGAGAGCGTCAGCCCCAGCATTTT
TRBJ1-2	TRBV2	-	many	CASSEQGTYGYTF	TGTGCCAGCAGTGAGCAGGGTACCTATGGCTACACCTTC
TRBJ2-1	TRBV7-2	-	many	CASSFYLNNEQFF	TGTGCCAGCAGCTTCTACTTAAACAATGAGCAGTTCTTC
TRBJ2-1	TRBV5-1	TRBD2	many	CASSSYRGGPNEQFF	TGCGCCAGCAGCTCCTACCGGGGAGGGCCCAATGAGCAGTTCTTC
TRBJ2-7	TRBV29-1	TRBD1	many	CSVRQGGGQYF	TGCAGCGTGCGACAGGGTGGCGGGCAGTACTTC
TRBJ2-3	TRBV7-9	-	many	CASSFQPLLTDTQYF	TGTGCCAGCAGCTTCCAACCGTTACTGACAGATACGCAGTATTTT
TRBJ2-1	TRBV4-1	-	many	CASSPSPGGPYNEQFF	TGCGCCAGCAGCCCTAGTCCCGGGGGCCCCTACAATGAGCAGTTCTTC
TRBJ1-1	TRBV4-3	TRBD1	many	CASSQERTGGGEAFF	TGCGCCAGCAGCCAAGAAAGGACAGGGGGGGGTGAAGCTTTCTTT
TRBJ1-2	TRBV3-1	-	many	CASSQVGGTNYGYTF	TGTGCCAGCAGCCAAGTCGGCGGCACCAACTATGGCTACACCTTC
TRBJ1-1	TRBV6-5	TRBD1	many	CASRPTGWTEAFF	TGTGCCAGCAGGCCGACAGGGTGGACTGAAGCTTTCTTT
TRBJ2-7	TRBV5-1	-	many	CASSLQKGWSYEQYF	TGCGCCAGCAGCTTGCAGAAGGGCTGGTCCTACGAGCAGTACTTC
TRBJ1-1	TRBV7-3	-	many	CASSLNRATEAFF	TGTGCCAGCAGCTTAAACAGGGCCACTGAAGCTTTCTTT
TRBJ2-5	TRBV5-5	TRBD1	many	CASSLVMAGTGEETQYF	TGTGCCAGCAGCTTGGTAATGGCAGGGACAGGGGAAGAGACCCAGTACTTC
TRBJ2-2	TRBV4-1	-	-	CASSRRLVTGELFF	TGCGCCAGCAGCCGACGACTCGTCACCGGGGAGCTGTTTTTT
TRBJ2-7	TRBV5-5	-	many	CASSPSDTFSSYEQYF	TGTGCCAGCAGCCCCTCGGACACTTTTAGCTCCTACGAGCAGTACTTC